Shown below are 8 T cell receptor beta chains from a single sample sequenced in a study of spatial heterogeneity in lung cancer. TCRdb re-called the 5' RACE reads through MiXCR, storing one row per CDR3 protein. The data contain approximately 93,000 distinct CDR3 sequences, approximately 20% of them singletons. Stated time point: blood at routine non-recurrence follow-up after resection. The sequencing used PBMCs, collected at follow-up. The receptors here all came from a male donor with early-stage non-small cell lung cancer.

On this clonotype: A read error may produce the germline difference seen at one junction end. The genes are TRBV7-9 and TRBJ1-4, with 8 bases fitting TRBD1. Germline CDR1 is SEHNR and CDR2 is FQNEAQ (reference sequence). This CDR3 has 14 amino acids. CDR3 bases: TGTGCCAGCAGTTCCCGGACAGGGTCTGAAAATCTGTTTTTT. Encoded protein: CASSSRTGSENLFF.

The sample holds a few counts of this clonotype. This chain connects TRBV15 to TRBJ1-1; unclear D gene. The ends were cut back, 8 bases at V and 5 bases at J, with 18 bases in the middle. The CDR3 extends over 14 amino acids. Germline values: CDR1 LNHNV, CDR2 YYDKDF (reference sequence). The CDR3 region is CATSQGSRGTEAFF. The CDR3 DNA sequence: TGTGCCACCTCACAAGGGAGCCGAGGGACTGAAGCTTTCTTT.

A few counts support this clonotype. V usage is TRBV6-2 or TRBV6-3 and J usage is TRBJ2-1; no reliable D call. CDR3 length: 15 amino acids. The V end was cut by 6 bases, the J end by 0 bases, with 12 bases between. Germline values: CDR1 MNHEY, CDR2 SVGEGT. The DNA for the CDR3 is TGTGCCAGCAGCCCCCAACGGGCCTCCTACAATGAGCAGTTCTTC. Encoded protein: CASSPQRASYNEQFF.

This rearrangement joins TRBV2 to TRBJ2-5; weak D call: TRBD2 (5 bases). V was cut by 10 bases and J by 2 bases, with 17 bases left in between. Germline V gives CDR1 SNHLY, CDR2 FYNNEI. The CDR3 is made up of 14 amino acids. The CDR3 DNA is TGTGCCACCTCTGAAGCGGTACTGCAAGAGACCCAGTACTTC. Translating gives CATSEAVLQETQYF.

This clonotype was counted only a few times. The V call is TRBV7-9, the J call TRBJ1-1; 8 nucleotides line up with TRBD1. Trimming cost V 5 bases and J 9 bases; bases outside gene matches: 5. Germline V lookup: CDR1 SEHNR, CDR2 FQNEAQ (reference sequence). The CDR3 length is 12 residues. The CDR3 here is CASSLGQGKAFF. The CDR3, as DNA: TGTGCCAGCAGCCTTGGACAGGGCAAAGCTTTCTTT.

This chain links TRBV7-9 with TRBJ2-1, with 8 nucleotides matching TRBD2. The CDR3 contains 14 residues. In germline, CDR1 is SEHNR, CDR2 FQNEAQ (reference sequence). V lost 7 bases, J lost 15 bases, and 17 bases stayed unmatched. The CDR3 region has the DNA TGTGCCAGCATCCCTTTGGTCCCGGGACTAGGGCCGTTCTTC. As protein: CASIPLVPGLGPFF.

This clonotype was picked up a small number of times. V usage is TRBV3-1 and J usage is TRBJ1-2; D unresolved. From germline, CDR1 is LGHDT and CDR2 YNNKEL (reference sequence). The CDR3 is 13 residues long. Trimming took off 4 bases at V and 7 bases at J, with 13 bases between the two ends. The chain's CDR3 is CASSPREAAGYTF. The CDR3 region has the DNA TGTGCCAGCAGCCCGCGGGAGGCGGCTGGCTACACCTTC. Full variable domain (missing parts from reference TRBV3-1 and TRBJ1-2): DTAVSQTPKYLVTQMGNDKSIKCEQNLGHDTMYWYKQDSKKFLKIMFSYNNKELIINETVPNRFSPKSPDKAHLNLHINSLELGDSAVYFCASSPREAAGYTFGSGTRLTVV.

The rearrangement uses TRBV27 and TRBJ2-2; 12 bases line up with TRBD2. Trimming cost V 7 bases and J 1 base; bases outside gene matches: 10. CDR3 length: 18 residues. Per the germline V gene, CDR1 is MNHEY and CDR2 is SMNVEV (reference sequence). The CDR3 sequence: CASTPATSGRGNTGELFF. CDR3 DNA sequence: TGTGCCAGCACTCCGGCGACTAGCGGGAGAGGGAACACCGGGGAGCTGTTTTTT.